This T cell receptor (beta chain) emerged from a study of blood T cell repertoires in COVID-19. Trimming removed 2 bases from V and 4 bases from J, with 21 bases in between. Germline V gene lookup returns CDR1 SGHTA and CDR2 FQGNSA. The CDR3 has 18 residues. Assay: immunoSEQ multiplex PCR; the TCRdb copy retains only in-frame clones and omits some. Here the sample spans 90,000 to 100,000 clones, roughly 89% being singletons. The sequence was obtained from a human donor in a cohort sampled during active COVID-19. The sequencing input was peripheral blood. This chain joins TRBV7-2 and TRBJ2-1, with D maybe TRBD2 (6 bases). The CDR3 loop is CASSLRNAGWAGYNEQFF. The CDR3 region has the DNA TGTGCCAGCAGCTTACGGAATGCGGGGTGGGCCGGGTACAATGAGCAGTTCTTC.